A selection of T cell receptor beta chains follows, all from one sample in a study of identical twins. TCRdb called the 5' RACE reads again in MiXCR, with one record for every CDR3 protein. The sample lists roughly 190,000 distinct CDR3 sequences; about a sixth were seen once. A further study also used this sample, focusing on T cells expressing NK-cell markers.

The sequencing sample was made of CD8+ T cells sorted from blood. These TCRs come from a woman under 30 in good health. Each CDR3 is given with its conserved first and last residue. The D gene is left open where the match is weak. Size is omitted from some rows. Given values are once, few, many or a class for expanded clones.

clone_size: .
d_call: TRBD2
j_call: TRBJ2-5
v_call: TRBV4-1
cdr3_aa: CASSPTSGGTQETQYF
cdr3_nt: TGCGCCAGCAGCCCAACTAGCGGGGGGACACAAGAGACCCAGTACTTC

clone_size: .
d_call: .
j_call: TRBJ2-5
v_call: TRBV7-9
cdr3_aa: CASSSVLGQETQYF
cdr3_nt: TGTGCCAGCAGCTCGGTCCTTGGACAAGAGACCCAGTACTTC

clone_size: few
d_call: .
j_call: TRBJ2-1
v_call: TRBV20-1
cdr3_aa: CSARDGDKGSNEQFF
cdr3_nt: TGCAGTGCTAGAGATGGGGACAAGGGCTCCAATGAGCAGTTCTTC

clone_size: .
d_call: .
j_call: TRBJ2-7
v_call: TRBV29-1
cdr3_aa: CSVGWAYEQYF
cdr3_nt: TGCAGCGTTGGGTGGGCCTACGAGCAGTACTTC

clone_size: few
d_call: .
j_call: TRBJ2-7
v_call: TRBV29-1
cdr3_aa: CSVETNYEQYF
cdr3_nt: TGCAGCGTTGAGACCAACTACGAGCAGTACTTC

clone_size: .
d_call: TRBD1
j_call: TRBJ2-5
v_call: TRBV5-6
cdr3_aa: CASSYPTGRETQYF
cdr3_nt: TGTGCCAGCAGCTACCCGACAGGGAGAGAGACCCAGTACTTC

clone_size: few
d_call: .
j_call: TRBJ2-7
v_call: TRBV6-4
cdr3_aa: CASSVTRGNEQYF
cdr3_nt: TGTGCCAGCAGTGTAACGAGGGGTAACGAGCAGTACTTC

clone_size: few
d_call: .
j_call: TRBJ1-2
v_call: TRBV2
cdr3_aa: CASMWGGLDGYTF
cdr3_nt: TGTGCCAGCATGTGGGGGGGGCTGGATGGCTACACCTTC

clone_size: many
d_call: .
j_call: TRBJ1-5
v_call: TRBV21-1
cdr3_aa: CASSKVRDRDYSNQPQHF
cdr3_nt: TGTGCCAGCAGCAAAGTCCGGGACAGGGACTATAGCAATCAGCCCCAGCATTTT

clone_size: few
d_call: .
j_call: TRBJ1-2
v_call: TRBV12-3/TRBV12-4
cdr3_aa: CASSFNNYGYTF
cdr3_nt: TGTGCCAGCAGTTTCAACAACTATGGCTACACCTTC

clone_size: .
d_call: .
j_call: TRBJ2-2
v_call: TRBV29-1
cdr3_aa: CSVEEHRANTGELFF
cdr3_nt: TGCAGCGTTGAAGAGCACAGGGCGAACACCGGGGAGCTGTTTTTT

clone_size: .
d_call: .
j_call: TRBJ2-5
v_call: TRBV27
cdr3_aa: CASSYVGEETQYF
cdr3_nt: TGTGCCAGCAGTTATGTAGGGGAAGAGACCCAGTACTTC

clone_size: .
d_call: .
j_call: TRBJ2-1
v_call: TRBV13
cdr3_aa: CASSFRGRGYNEQFF
cdr3_nt: TGTGCCAGCAGCTTCAGGGGGAGGGGGTACAATGAGCAGTTCTTC

clone_size: few
d_call: TRBD2
j_call: TRBJ2-3
v_call: TRBV7-2
cdr3_aa: CASSGLAGDPLPDTQYF
cdr3_nt: TGTGCCAGCAGCGGACTAGCGGGGGATCCGCTGCCAGATACGCAGTATTTT

clone_size: few
d_call: TRBD1
j_call: TRBJ1-5
v_call: TRBV6-2/TRBV6-3
cdr3_aa: CASRPGPRGRYQPQHF
cdr3_nt: TGTGCCAGCAGGCCCGGGCCCAGGGGGAGATATCAGCCCCAGCATTTT

clone_size: .
d_call: TRBD1
j_call: TRBJ2-2
v_call: TRBV4-1
cdr3_aa: CASSPIQGALTGELFF
cdr3_nt: TGCGCCAGCAGCCCGATACAGGGGGCGCTGACCGGGGAGCTGTTTTTT

clone_size: .
d_call: .
j_call: TRBJ2-5
v_call: TRBV9
cdr3_aa: CASSDGTLHKTQYF
cdr3_nt: TGTGCCAGCAGCGACGGGACTCTCCACAAGACCCAGTACTTC

clone_size: many
d_call: TRBD1
j_call: TRBJ1-1
v_call: TRBV7-9
cdr3_aa: CASSLTPGQGASIGAFF
cdr3_nt: TGTGCCAGCAGCTTAACTCCGGGACAGGGGGCTAGTATCGGAGCTTTCTTT

clone_size: .
d_call: .
j_call: TRBJ1-3
v_call: TRBV21-1
cdr3_aa: CASSAIRDSGNTIYF
cdr3_nt: TGTGCCAGCAGCGCCATCAGGGACTCTGGAAACACCATATATTTT

clone_size: .
d_call: .
j_call: TRBJ2-3
v_call: TRBV6-1
cdr3_aa: CATGLTERGLGDTQYF
cdr3_nt: TGTGCCACAGGCCTTACCGAACGGGGCTTGGGGGATACGCAGTATTTT

clone_size: .
d_call: .
j_call: TRBJ2-5
v_call: TRBV6-1
cdr3_aa: CASRAVSSTSGETQYF
cdr3_nt: TGTGCCAGCAGGGCCGTATCCTCTACTTCCGGCGAGACCCAGTACTTC

clone_size: few
d_call: TRBD2
j_call: TRBJ2-1
v_call: TRBV29-1
cdr3_aa: CSVEGLAGEWGRGGSYNEQFF
cdr3_nt: TGCAGCGTTGAAGGACTAGCGGGAGAGTGGGGTCGAGGGGGGTCCTACAATGAGCAGTTCTTC

clone_size: many
d_call: TRBD1
j_call: TRBJ2-7
v_call: TRBV27
cdr3_aa: CASSLSGQGLYEQYF
cdr3_nt: TGTGCCAGCAGTTTATCGGGACAGGGCCTCTACGAGCAGTACTTC

clone_size: few
d_call: TRBD2
j_call: TRBJ2-7
v_call: TRBV2
cdr3_aa: CASRIAGEMGEQYF
cdr3_nt: TGTGCCAGCAGAATAGCGGGAGAAATGGGGGAGCAGTACTTC

clone_size: .
d_call: .
j_call: TRBJ2-1
v_call: TRBV11-2
cdr3_aa: CASSLAGSFDEQFF
cdr3_nt: TGTGCCAGCAGCTTAGCCGGTAGCTTCGATGAGCAGTTCTTC

clone_size: few
d_call: .
j_call: TRBJ1-1
v_call: TRBV12-3/TRBV12-4
cdr3_aa: CASSPLGVGTEAFF
cdr3_nt: TGTGCCAGCAGCCCGTTGGGAGTGGGCACTGAAGCTTTCTTT